The 15 T cell receptor beta chains listed next were all sequenced from one sample in a study of T-cell reconstitution after alpha-beta-depleted transplantation in children. Preparation of the TCRbeta library used unique molecular identifiers. TCRdb reprocessed the PCR reads with MiXCR, giving one entry per CDR3 protein. The sample gives fewer than 250,000 distinct CDR3 sequences, roughly 18% of which show up once; around 45% is in the top ten. Sequencing was performed on PBMCs, mostly from graft donor cells, taken 360 days after TCRalphabeta/CD19-depleted stem cell transplant. The receptor set was obtained from a male patient between 2 and 10 years old who had a stem cell transplant for acute lymphoblastic leukemia, so the T cells may come from the graft donor.

This clonotype has just a few counts. This chain joins TRBV29-1 and TRBJ2-5; either TRBD1 or TRBD2 may supply D (6 bases each). From germline, CDR1 is SQVTM and CDR2 ANQGSEA. The V gene lost 7 bases and the J gene lost 4 bases, with 16 bases spanning the gap. The CDR3 is made up of 13 amino acids. The CDR3 spells CSDQSGAGETQYF. The CDR3 DNA reads TGCAGCGACCAATCGGGGGCGGGAGAGACCCAGTACTTC.

The chain joins TRBV11-3 to TRBJ2-2; perhaps TRBD2 as D (6 bases). V was pared by 1 base and J by 0 bases, with 12 bases between. Per germline, CDR1 SGHNT and CDR2 YENEEA. This CDR3 contains 17 residues. The CDR3 region has the DNA TGTGCCAGCAGCTTAGTACACACGGGGGCGAACACCGGGGAGCTGTTTTTT. It specifies CASSLVHTGANTGELFF.

This clonotype was detected only a few times. The rearrangement links TRBV12-3 or TRBV12-4 to TRBJ2-7; TRBD1 might be the D (5 bases). Trimming stripped 3 bases from V and 6 bases from J, with 15 bases between. The CDR3 extends over 14 amino acids. The CDR3 loop reads CASSFLREVGEQYF. CDR3 nucleotides: TGTGCCAGCAGTTTTCTCAGGGAAGTCGGCGAGCAGTACTTC.

The CDR3 DNA is TGTGCCAGCAGCTTATTAGGGGGAAGCACAGATACGCAGTATTTT. It is translated as CASSLLGGSTDTQYF. V gene TRBV7-2 combines with J gene TRBJ2-3; perhaps TRBD1 as D (6 bases). CDR1 is SGHTA, CDR2 FQGNSA, per germline. CDR3 length: 15 amino acids. V was trimmed by 2 bases and J by 0 bases, leaving 9 bases between them.

This chain links TRBV27 with TRBJ1-5; 7 bases agree with TRBD1. With 5 bases clipped from V and 7 bases from J, the junction kept 11 bases outside the gene matches. The CDR3 has 15 amino acids. Germline V gene sequence: CDR1 MNHEY, CDR2 SMNVEV (reference sequence). Written as DNA, the CDR3 is TGTGCCAGCAGTCCGGAGACAGGGTGGCAGCAGCCCCAGCATTTT. This encodes CASSPETGWQQPQHF.

The chain has TRBV5-5 and TRBJ2-1; TRBD2 matches at 12 bases. The germline V gene has CDR1 SGHKS and CDR2 YYEKEE (reference sequence). The CDR3 length is 17 residues. Trimming cost V 5 bases and J 4 bases; bases outside gene matches: 10. CDR3 sequence reads: CASSYGLAGNRYNEQFF. CDR3 in DNA: TGTGCCAGCAGTTATGGACTAGCGGGGAATCGATACAATGAGCAGTTCTTC.

The chain employs TRBV3-1 and TRBJ2-2, with 12 nucleotides matching TRBD2. Trimming cost V 6 bases and J 4 bases; bases outside gene matches: 12. Germline V gene data show CDR1 as LGHDT and CDR2 as YNNKEL (reference sequence). The CDR3 is 18 amino acids. The CDR3 sequence is CASRPPGLAGSRTGELFF. CDR3 in DNA: TGTGCCAGCAGGCCCCCCGGACTAGCGGGGTCGCGCACCGGGGAGCTGTTTTTT.

The chain links TRBV9 to TRBJ2-3, with 7 bases matching TRBD1. This CDR3 is built from 14 residues. The J segment lost 5 bases and the V segment lost 0 bases, leaving 3 bases of the junction unmatched. Per the germline V gene, CDR1 is SGDLS and CDR2 is YYNGEE. CDR3 nucleotides: TGTGCCAGCAGCGTAGTAGGGGGCAGAGATACGCAGTATTTT. Translation gives CASSVVGGRDTQYF. Based on the CDR3 plus reference TRBV9 and TRBJ2-3, the full variable domain is DSGVTQTPKHLITATGQRVTLRCSPRSGDLSVYWYQQSLDQGLQFLIQYYNGEERAKGNILERFSAQQFPDLHSELNLSSLELGDSALYFCASSVVGGRDTQYFGPGTRLTVL.

This clonotype occurred many times. The rearrangement uses TRBV5-6 and TRBJ1-5; the D gene is possibly TRBD1 (5 bases). CDR3 size: 15 residues. V lost 0 bases and J lost 0, with 7 bases in between. Germline values: CDR1 SGHDT, CDR2 YYEEEE. CDR3 amino acids: CASSLGGYSNQPQHF. CDR3 sequence (DNA): TGTGCCAGCAGCTTGGGGGGCTATAGCAATCAGCCCCAGCATTTT.

The genes are TRBV29-1 and TRBJ2-3; D gene uncertain. V dropped 7 bases and J dropped 3 bases, with 17 bases sitting between them. The CDR3 extends over 14 amino acids. CDR1 SQVTM and CDR2 ANQGSEA come from the germline V gene. The chain's CDR3 is CSGVNKPVTDTQYF. CDR3 sequence (DNA): TGCAGCGGTGTTAATAAACCAGTGACAGATACGCAGTATTTT.

V and J are TRBV14 and TRBJ2-3, with D tentatively TRBD1 or TRBD2 (6 bases each). The CDR3 extends over 16 amino acids. V lost 0 bases and J lost 2, with 12 bases in between. Germline CDR1 reads SGHDN; CDR2 reads FVKESK. The CDR3 bases are TGTGCCAGCAGCCAAGATTGGGGGGCCCTCACAGATACGCAGTATTTT. Its translation is CASSQDWGALTDTQYF.

This clonotype was counted at least ten times. The J gene is TRBJ2-5, the V gene TRBV5-5; D not certain. The CDR3 extends over 14 amino acids. Germline loops: CDR1 SGHKS, CDR2 YYEKEE (reference sequence). Trimming removed 0 bases from V and 0 bases from J, with 6 bases in between. The CDR3 nucleotides are TGTGCCAGCAGCTTGGCGGCAGACCAAGAGACCCAGTACTTC. This codes for CASSLAADQETQYF.

V usage is TRBV12-3 or TRBV12-4 and J usage is TRBJ1-1, with D possibly being TRBD1 (5 bases). The length of the CDR3 is 13 residues. Between the trimmed V and J ends, which lost 4 bases and 5 bases, there was a span of 11 bases. Here the CDR3 reads CASSSSPGTEAFF. CDR3 in DNA: TGTGCCAGCAGTTCCTCCCCAGGGACTGAAGCTTTCTTT.

This chain joins TRBV5-1 and TRBJ2-1; D is uncertain. The CDR3 contains 13 residues. Per the germline V gene, CDR1 is SGHRS and CDR2 is YFSETQ. The V end was cut by 4 bases, the J end by 7 bases, with 12 bases between. The CDR3 protein is CASSLGIRNEQFF. DNA of the CDR3: TGCGCCAGCAGCCTTGGGATCCGGAATGAGCAGTTCTTC.

This clonotype was observed a few times. The chain uses TRBV6-5 and TRBJ2-7, with 7 bases that match TRBD1. The V segment lost 2 bases and the J segment 0 bases; nucleotides outside the gene matches: 7. The CDR3 loop spans 16 amino acids. Germline lookup yields CDR1 MNHEY and CDR2 SVGAGI. CDR3 nucleotides: TGTGCCAGCAGTTACAGGACAGGACCGAGCTCCTACGAGCAGTACTTC. Encoded protein: CASSYRTGPSSYEQYF.